This entry concerns a single T cell receptor beta chain. Germline CDR1 reads MDHEN; CDR2 reads SYDVKM. The CDR3 spans 16 residues. V gave up 6 bases and J gave up 1 base, with 16 bases separating them. What the recovered Cohort 3 donors had was two negative PCRs, clearance, or symptom resolution. The data originate from a study of blood T cell repertoires in COVID-19. On the study more broadly: PBMCs, B-cell-depleted T cells, or T cells were the source of the cDNA or gDNA that made up the material.

Original processing methods: Using reference gene primer amplification, nucleated cell counts were estimated. Clones were sequenced by immunoSEQ multiplex PCR, and TCRdb holds only the in-frame ones, with some missing. The D gene and trimming were derived from the DNA, and the V and J assignments and clone size from that table. The data hold about 330,000 clones, with about 90% observed a single time. Material: PBMCs or T cells enriched from blood (not recorded which). The chain uses TRBV28 and TRBJ1-5; TRBD1 is a possible D gene (5 bases). The sequence came from a man aged 25 to 45 who had recovered from COVID-19. CDR3 nucleotide sequence: TGTGCCAGCAGCCCATCGGGCAGGGTAAGCAATCAGCCCCAGCATTTT. Residues: CASSPSGRVSNQPQHF.